The 32 T cell receptor beta chains below all came from one sample that was sequenced in a study of T cell responses to AZD1222 COVID-19 vaccine. Sequenced by immunoSEQ multiplex PCR; TCRdb stores in-frame clones only, minus some. The table records approximately 93,000 clones, about 89% of them present only once. This sample comprised peripheral blood, obtained 28 days after the second AZD1222 dose. These TCRs come from an adult who received the AZD1222 COVID-19 vaccine.

This clone was observed a few times. The chain recombines TRBV5-1 with TRBJ1-1; D is unresolved. Trimming shortened V by 2 bases and J by 9 bases, and 14 bases separated the two germline ends. The germline V gene has CDR1 SGHRS and CDR2 YFSETQ. The CDR3 spans 13 residues. The CDR3 region is CASSLGSNSQAFF. The CDR3, as DNA: TGCGCCAGCAGCTTAGGCAGTAATTCTCAAGCTTTCTTT.

The V and J genes are TRBV6-5 and TRBJ1-4; D might be TRBD1 (5 bases). This CDR3 contains 16 residues. V was shortened by 0 bases and J by 7 bases, with 15 bases between the two germline ends. The germline V gene encodes CDR1 MNHEY and CDR2 SVGAGI. The CDR3 DNA reads TGTGCCAGCAGTTACTCTTGGGTCCCAACAGGTGAAAAACTGTTTTTT. This gives the protein CASSYSWVPTGEKLFF.

This clone was observed a single time. A read error may produce the germline difference seen at one junction end. The chain recombines TRBV7-7 with TRBJ2-3, with a weak D call TRBD2 (7 bases). The CDR3 length is 15 residues. The germline gives CDR1 SSHAT, CDR2 FNYEAQ (reference sequence). The CDR3 loop reads CASSLVGGPTDTQYF. The CDR3 DNA is TGTGCTAGCAGCTTAGTCGGGGGGCCCACAGATACGCAGTATTTT.

J is TRBJ1-2 and V is TRBV7-2, with 8 bases identical to TRBD1. The CDR3 contains 19 residues. Losses at the gene ends were 3 bases for V and 0 bases for J; bases not matched to a gene: 15. From germline, CDR1 is SGHTA and CDR2 FQGNSA. CDR3 sequence reads: CASSFSSIGQGSSNYGYTF. CDR3 coding DNA: TGTGCCAGCAGCTTTTCATCCATCGGACAGGGCTCATCTAACTATGGCTACACCTTC.

This clone was detected once. This chain links TRBV5-1 with TRBJ2-6, with TRBD1 identical over 9 bases. The CDR3 length is 16 residues. The germline V gene encodes CDR1 SGHRS and CDR2 YFSETQ. V dropped 4 bases and J dropped 4; count of bases not matched to a gene: 6. CDR3 region: CASSTQGATGANVLTF. The CDR3 DNA is TGCGCCAGCAGCACACAGGGGGCAACGGGGGCCAACGTCCTGACTTTC. Combining the CDR3 with reference TRBV5-1 and TRBJ2-6 gives the whole variable domain KAGVTQTPRYLIKTRGQQVTLSCSPISGHRSVSWYQQTPGQGLQFLFEYFSETQRNKGNFPGRFSGRQFSNSRSEMNVSTLELGDSALYLCASSTQGATGANVLTFGAGSRLTVL.

The chain combines TRBV30 with TRBJ1-1; D gene uncertain. Germline assignment: CDR1 GTSNPN and CDR2 SVGIG (reference sequence). V was cut by 4 bases and J by 6 bases, with 12 bases left in between. The CDR3 is made up of 12 amino acids. This CDR3 is CAWTRDFAEAFF. The CDR3 DNA is TGTGCCTGGACGCGCGATTTTGCTGAAGCTTTCTTT. The variable domain in full, with the rest retrieved from reference TRBV30 and TRBJ1-1, is SQTIHQWPATLVQPVGSPLSLECTVEGTSNPNLYWYRQAAGRGLQLLFYSVGIGQISSEVPQNLSASRPQDRQFILSSKKLLLSDSGFYLCAWTRDFAEAFFGQGTRLTVV.

This chain uses TRBV11-3 with TRBJ1-1; no clear D gene. The CDR3 spans 12 residues. The V gene lost 1 base and the J gene lost 10 bases, with 10 bases spanning the gap. In germline, CDR1 is SGHNT, CDR2 YENEEA. The CDR3 DNA reads as TGTGCCAGCAGCTTAGGCATCCGGGGAGCTTTCTTT. Its translation is CASSLGIRGAFF.

The V gene is TRBV27, the J gene TRBJ1-2, with D uncertain. Trimming stripped 9 bases from V and 14 bases from J, with 16 bases between. CDR3 length: 10 residues. The germline CDR1 and CDR2 sequences are MNHEY and SMNVEV (reference sequence). The CDR3 DNA sequence: TGTGCCAGGGACGGGTCCTCCCGAACCTTC. It is translated as CARDGSSRTF.

The DNA for the CDR3 is TGTGCCAGCAGTTTAATTTCCCTTGAAGCTTTCTTT. It translates to CASSLISLEAFF. The chain couples TRBV12-3 or TRBV12-4 to TRBJ1-1; no clear D gene. V was shortened by 2 bases and J by 7 bases, with 8 bases between the two germline ends. The CDR3 extends over 12 amino acids.

The chain has TRBV29-1 and TRBJ1-2; no reliable D call. Trimming left V 0 bases short and J 3 bases short, with 11 bases between. Germline V gives CDR1 SQVTM, CDR2 ANQGSEA. This CDR3 comprises 14 residues. CDR3 bases: TGCAGCGTTGAAGATCTAGAACTGCACTATGGCTACACCTTC. Its translation is CSVEDLELHYGYTF. Based on the CDR3 plus reference TRBV29-1 and TRBJ1-2, the full variable domain is SAVISQKPSRDICQRGTSLTIQCQVDSQVTMMFWYRQQPGQSLTLIATANQGSEATYESGFVIDKFPISRPNLTFSTLTVSNMSPEDSSIYLCSVEDLELHYGYTFGSGTRLTVV.

This rearrangement joins TRBV30 to TRBJ1-6, with D perhaps matching TRBD1 (6 bases). The CDR3 runs 14 residues. V lost 2 bases and J 7 bases, leaving 12 bases between the germline ends. Germline assignment: CDR1 GTSNPN and CDR2 SVGIG (reference sequence). CDR3 protein: CAWSLNGQNSPLHF. The CDR3 DNA reads TGTGCCTGGAGTTTAAACGGACAGAATTCACCCCTCCACTTT.

The V and J genes are TRBV4-1 and TRBJ1-5; no reliable D call. This CDR3 is 13 amino acids long. Trimming left V 0 bases short and J 5 bases short, with 5 bases between. Germline CDR1 is MGHRA and CDR2 is YSYEKL. The CDR3 here is CASSQEVHQPQHF. In DNA, the CDR3 is TGCGCCAGCAGCCAAGAGGTCCATCAGCCCCAGCATTTT.

This clone was found once. The chain carries TRBV19 and TRBJ1-3, with 7 bases identical to TRBD1. Germline V CDR1 and CDR2: LNHDA, SQIVND (reference sequence). This CDR3 spans 14 amino acids. Germline trimming cut 10 bases from V and 2 bases from J; bases unmatched to any gene: 8. CDR3 sequence (DNA): TGTGCCACAAGACAGGGTGGAACTGGAAACACCATATATTTT. Protein: CATRQGGTGNTIYF.

This chain links TRBV9 with TRBJ2-1; D is unresolved. This CDR3 is built from 14 residues. Per the germline V gene, CDR1 is SGDLS and CDR2 is YYNGEE. Trimming pared 4 bases from V and 0 bases from J, leaving 8 bases between. The CDR3 protein is CASSLGSSYNEQFF. CDR3 bases: TGTGCCAGCAGCCTGGGAAGCTCCTACAATGAGCAGTTCTTC.

The V call is TRBV7-2, the J call TRBJ1-5; D ambiguous. Trimming left V 0 bases short and J 0 bases short, with 6 bases between. This CDR3 region has 15 residues. CDR1 and CDR2 (germline): SGHTA, FQGNSA. Written as DNA, the CDR3 is TGTGCCAGCAGCTTAGCGTGGGATAGCAATCAGCCCCAGCATTTT. This gives the protein CASSLAWDSNQPQHF.

Note on this clone: Other DNA sequences of this sample code for an identical CDR3. This chain joins TRBV7-9 and TRBJ1-1; 8 bases line up with TRBD1. CDR3 length: 13 amino acids. V gave up 5 bases and J gave up 3 bases; unmatched junction bases: 2. From germline, CDR1 is SEHNR and CDR2 FQNEAQ (reference sequence). The CDR3, as DNA: TGTGCCAGCAGCCTGGACAGGGACACTGAAGCTTTCTTT. Translation gives CASSLDRDTEAFF.

This sequence joins TRBV2 and TRBJ2-5; D call uncertain. Trimming left V 7 bases short and J 7 bases short, with 10 bases between. From germline, CDR1 is SNHLY and CDR2 FYNNEI. The CDR3 length is 11 residues. The CDR3 is CASTSKRTQYF. The DNA for the CDR3 is TGTGCCAGCACTTCCAAACGGACCCAGTACTTC.

This clone was picked up one time. The rearrangement uses TRBV2 and TRBJ1-5, with TRBD1 as a possible D gene (6 bases). CDR1 and CDR2 (germline): SNHLY, FYNNEI. Trimming cost V 10 bases and J 0 bases, with 22 bases left between them. CDR3 length: 17 amino acids. The CDR3, as DNA: TGTGCCATCCCGGGGACGGGGGGCCTCTCTAGCAATCAGCCCCAGCATTTT. It translates to CAIPGTGGLSSNQPQHF.

The V gene is TRBV5-1, the J gene TRBJ2-7; D remains ambiguous. Germline assignment: CDR1 SGHRS and CDR2 YFSETQ. The germline V and J ends were trimmed by 4 bases and 3 bases, with 11 bases remaining between them. This CDR3 contains 13 residues. CDR3 region: CASSARIYYEQYF. The CDR3 DNA follows: TGCGCCAGCAGCGCCCGAATCTACTACGAGCAGTACTTC.

The chain recombines TRBV11-3 with TRBJ2-7; D tentatively fits TRBD1 or TRBD2 (6 bases each). Germline loops: CDR1 SGHNT, CDR2 YENEEA. V lost 5 bases, J lost 6 bases, and 20 bases lay in between. The CDR3 is 15 residues long. The CDR3 DNA reads TGTGCCAGCAGCCCTACGGGGGCCGTTTCTGGCGAGCAGTACTTC. Translating it yields CASSPTGAVSGEQYF.

This sequence joins TRBV7-2 and TRBJ1-1, with D perhaps matching TRBD1 (5 bases). Trimming removed 0 bases at V and 4 bases at J, with 9 bases between. CDR3 length: 14 residues. Germline V lookup: CDR1 SGHTA, CDR2 FQGNSA. Here the CDR3 DNA reads TGTGCCAGCAGCTTAGCGCTCGGGGGCACTGAAGCTTTCTTT. Translating gives CASSLALGGTEAFF.

The V gene is TRBV5-1, the J gene TRBJ1-2, with 7 bases aligning to TRBD1. Per the germline V gene, CDR1 is SGHRS and CDR2 is YFSETQ. V dropped 4 bases and J dropped 4; count of bases not matched to a gene: 13. This CDR3 region has 16 residues. The DNA for the CDR3 is TGCGCCAGCAGCCCGGCAACAGGGGAGCAGGCCTATGGCTACACCTTC. Encoded protein: CASSPATGEQAYGYTF.

V and J are TRBV7-9 and TRBJ1-2; 8 bases line up with TRBD1. V gave up 5 bases and J gave up 2 bases; unmatched junction bases: 7. CDR1 is SEHNR and CDR2 is FQNEAQ in the germline V gene (reference sequence). This CDR3 is 15 amino acids long. The CDR3 sequence: CASSPRTGLNYGYTF. CDR3 DNA: TGTGCCAGCAGCCCCAGGACAGGGTTAAACTATGGCTACACCTTC.

This chain links TRBV11-2 with TRBJ1-3; D remains ambiguous. CDR3 length equals 19 residues. V gave up 2 bases and J gave up 0 bases, with 20 bases separating them. The germline gives CDR1 SGHAT, CDR2 FQNNGV. The CDR3 is CASSLPADPPDPSGNTIYF. The CDR3 DNA reads as TGTGCCAGCAGCTTACCGGCGGACCCACCGGATCCCTCTGGAAACACCATATATTTT.

The CDR3 loop reads CASSVVGSNTEAFF. CDR3 bases: TGTGCCAGCAGCGTAGTAGGGTCCAACACTGAAGCTTTCTTT. The rearrangement links TRBV9 to TRBJ1-1, with unresolved D. Trimming cost V 0 bases and J 2 bases, with 8 bases left between them. The germline gives CDR1 SGDLS, CDR2 YYNGEE. The CDR3 has 14 amino acids.

CDR3 sequence (DNA): TGTGCCAGCAGTTACTCGCGGAGCGGGGATGGCTACACCTTC. Protein sequence: CASSYSRSGDGYTF. The chain joins TRBV6-6 to TRBJ1-2; no clear D gene. V dropped 0 bases and J dropped 6 bases, with 11 bases sitting between them. From germline, CDR1 is MNHNY and CDR2 SVGAGI (reference sequence). The CDR3 loop spans 14 amino acids.

The chain carries TRBV9 and TRBJ1-1, with TRBD1 as a possible D gene (5 bases). V shed 4 bases and J shed 0 bases, with 13 bases lying between them. CDR1 and CDR2 (germline): SGDLS, YYNGEE. This CDR3 comprises 15 residues. Here the CDR3 DNA reads TGTGCCAGCAGCTATAGGGACTATATGAACACTGAAGCTTTCTTT. This translates into CASSYRDYMNTEAFF.

This clone was seen only once. The chain joins TRBV9 to TRBJ2-2, with D possibly being TRBD2 (5 bases). Germline V gene sequence: CDR1 SGDLS, CDR2 YYNGEE. Trimming removed 4 bases at V and 7 bases at J, with 11 bases between. The CDR3 sequence is 13 residues long. This CDR3 is CASSPDGIGELFF. The CDR3 nucleotides are TGTGCCAGCAGCCCCGACGGGATCGGGGAGCTGTTTTTT.

This chain uses TRBV28 with TRBJ2-7, with D possibly matching TRBD1 (5 bases). CDR3 size: 15 residues. The V gene lost 2 bases and the J gene lost 2 bases, with 13 bases spanning the gap. Germline V gives CDR1 MDHEN, CDR2 SYDVKM. CDR3 protein: CASSLGDSPPYEQYF. The CDR3 region has the DNA TGTGCCAGCAGTTTAGGTGACAGTCCCCCCTACGAGCAGTACTTC.

The genes are TRBV5-6 and TRBJ2-1; maybe TRBD1 (6 bases). The CDR3 length is 16 residues. V was pared by 0 bases and J by 5 bases, with 15 bases between. Germline V lookup: CDR1 SGHDT, CDR2 YYEEEE. CDR3 sequence: CASSLVGRGRHNEQFF. The CDR3 DNA follows: TGTGCCAGCAGCTTGGTCGGCAGGGGCCGGCACAATGAGCAGTTCTTC.

The chain links TRBV19 to TRBJ2-1; 14 positions match TRBD2. CDR3 length equals 20 residues. The ends lost 4 bases at V and 0 bases at J; junction bases unmatched: 11. Germline V lookup: CDR1 LNHDA, CDR2 SQIVND (reference sequence). The CDR3 loop is CASSKRSGLAGEYSYNEQFF. The DNA for the CDR3 is TGTGCCAGTAGTAAACGCTCGGGACTAGCGGGGGAGTACTCCTACAATGAGCAGTTCTTC.

This clone was counted between two and nine times. This CDR3 reads CASSMVESYGYTF. The CDR3 region has the DNA TGTGCCAGTAGTATGGTGGAGAGCTATGGCTACACCTTC. V usage is TRBV19 and J usage is TRBJ1-2; D not resolved. V dropped 3 bases and J dropped 4 bases, with 9 bases sitting between them. Per germline, CDR1 LNHDA and CDR2 SQIVND (reference sequence). The CDR3 runs to 13 residues.